This T cell receptor (beta chain) was sequenced in a study of molecular identifiers for immune sequencing clone quantification. This clonotype was counted at least ten times. Via MiXCR, TCRdb re-called the PCR reads, giving one row per CDR3 protein. The data show over 100,000 distinct CDR3 sequences, under 40% seen once. Germline assignment: CDR1 MDHEN and CDR2 SYDVKM. This CDR3 has 13 amino acids. Trimming removed 7 bases from V and 8 bases from J; junction bases left unmatched: 8. Specimen: naive CD8+ T cells from blood, with Jurkat cell RNA spiked in. Specified subset: FACS-sorted CD8+CD4-CCR7+CD45RA+ naive T cells. The V and J genes are TRBV28 and TRBJ2-1; the match to TRBD2 covers 7 bases. The TCR was taken from a human donor in good health. Some libraries in this study had Jurkat cell RNA spiked in. The CDR3 bases are TGTGCCAGCACGGGTAGCGGGTCCTATGAGCAGTTCTTC. It encodes CASTGSGSYEQFF.